Listed below are T cell receptor beta chains from one sample, sequenced in a study of human T cells and chemical hapten exposure. TCRdb recomputed calls from the RACE reads with MiXCR, one row per CDR3 protein. This sample has some 120,000 distinct CDR3 sequences; 9% to 13% occur once, and the top ten carry roughly 1.3%. The sequencing used whole blood, collected in connection with sensitization to the hapten diphenylcyclopropenone (DPC). The receptors were gathered from a woman aged 45-65 years with alopecia areata. Some clones in this sample may be carry-over from other donors' samples. Each CDR3 is given with its conserved first and last residue. Fields, in order: J gene, D gene, V gene, clone size, CDR3 DNA, CDR3 protein. A D gene is named only where the DNA matches it firmly. For some rows the clone size is stated as once, few or many, or as a class when expanded; others skip it.

>TRBJ1-1|.|TRBV4-2|.
TGTGCCAGCAGCCAAGATCTTGGTTGGAGGGAAAGAAACACTGAAGCTTTCTTT
CASSQDLGWRERNTEAFF
>TRBJ1-2|.|TRBV19|few
TGTGCCAGTAGTATCGGGGACGGCTCTAACTATGGCTACACCTTC
CASSIGDGSNYGYTF
>TRBJ1-5|TRBD1|TRBV18|many
TGTGCCAGCTCACCTAATCCCCCGACAGGGAGGCAGCCCCAGCATTTT
CASSPNPPTGRQPQHF
>TRBJ1-2|.|TRBV28|few
TGTGCCAGCAGTTTACAGACGCCGGGGAAGGGCTACACCTTC
CASSLQTPGKGYTF
>TRBJ1-5|TRBD1|TRBV25-1|.
TGTGCCAGCAGTGGTCTGACAGGGCAGGATCAGCCCCAGCATTTT
CASSGLTGQDQPQHF
>TRBJ1-4|TRBD1|TRBV5-1|many
TGCGCCAGCAGCTCGACAGGGGCGGCTGAAAAACTGTTTTTT
CASSSTGAAEKLFF
>TRBJ1-4|.|TRBV6-6|.
TGTGCCAGCAGTTACGGACAGACTAATGAAAAACTGTTTTTT
CASSYGQTNEKLFF
>TRBJ2-3|.|TRBV20-1|few
TGCAGTGCGGAGATGTTCTCCGGAGCTGCCCCAGATACGCAGTATTTT
CSAEMFSGAAPDTQYF
>TRBJ2-5|TRBD2|TRBV12-3/TRBV12-4|.
TGTGCCAGCACCCTAGCGGGGGAGACCCAGTACTTC
CASTLAGETQYF
>TRBJ2-7|.|TRBV28|.
TGTGCCAGCAGCCTCGGAAACGAGCAGTACTTC
CASSLGNEQYF
>TRBJ2-3|TRBD2|TRBV7-2|many
TGTGCCAGCAGCCCGACACTAGCGGGGGGGCTGACAGATACGCAGTATTTT
CASSPTLAGGLTDTQYF
>TRBJ1-2|.|TRBV27|.
TGTGCCAGCAGAACTGCGGACAGAGCCTTTGGCTACACCTTC
CASRTADRAFGYTF
>TRBJ1-1|.|TRBV6-2/TRBV6-3|few
TGTGCCAGCAGTCAGAACGGAGAGAACACTGAAGCTTTCTTT
CASSQNGENTEAFF
>TRBJ2-1|TRBD2|TRBV7-2|.
TGTGCCAGCAGCTTAGTGGCGGGAGGGCCGGGCAATGAGCAGTTCTTC
CASSLVAGGPGNEQFF
>TRBJ2-5|.|TRBV6-2/TRBV6-3|.
TGTGCCAGCGGCCAGTCAGGGGAGACCCAGTACTTC
CASGQSGETQYF
>TRBJ2-7|TRBD1|TRBV6-2/TRBV6-3|many
TGTGCCAGCTCCGAACAAACAGGGGCCAGCTACGAGCAGTACTTC
CASSEQTGASYEQYF
>TRBJ1-1|.|TRBV6-2/TRBV6-3|few
TGTGCCAGCAGTTACTTTGGTGGTTCTGACACTGAAGCTTTCTTT
CASSYFGGSDTEAFF
>TRBJ2-3|TRBD2|TRBV18|many
TGTGCCAGCTCGCAATCTAGCGGGAGCATGGATACGCAGTATTTT
CASSQSSGSMDTQYF
>TRBJ1-4|.|TRBV20-1|.
TGCAGTGCCCCCCCAGCGGGGGGGGGTGAAAAACTGTTTTTT
CSAPPAGGGEKLFF
>TRBJ2-1|.|TRBV28|few
TGTGCCAGCAGTTTTTATGGGGGTACCGGTGAGCAGTTCTTC
CASSFYGGTGEQFF
>TRBJ1-5|.|TRBV12-3/TRBV12-4|few
TGTGCCAGCAGTTTCGACAGGAATCAGCCCCAGCATTTT
CASSFDRNQPQHF
>TRBJ2-1|TRBD2|TRBV20-1|few
TGCAGTGCTAGAGACGGGAGGCCGAATGAGCAGTTCTTC
CSARDGRPNEQFF
>TRBJ1-6|.|TRBV25-1|few
TGTGCCAGCAGTGAGAGCAGGGATAATTCACCCCTCCACTTT
CASSESRDNSPLHF
>TRBJ1-5|.|TRBV7-2|.
TGTGCCAGCAGCTTAGGGCTGGACAATCAGCCCCAGCATTTT
CASSLGLDNQPQHF
>TRBJ2-7|.|TRBV29-1|.
TGCAGCGTTGAAGATGCTAGCACCTACGAGCAGTACTTC
CSVEDASTYEQYF
>TRBJ2-1|.|TRBV4-1|.
TGCGCCAGCAGCCAAGTTAAGGATGGCTCCTACAATGAGCAGTTCTTC
CASSQVKDGSYNEQFF
>TRBJ2-5|.|TRBV4-2|.
TGTGCCAGCAGCCAAGATTTCCACAGCCAAGAGACCCAGTACTTC
CASSQDFHSQETQYF
>TRBJ2-4|.|TRBV6-5|many
TGTGCCAGCAGTTACTCTGGGGGCGGTCAGGACATTCAGTACTTC
CASSYSGGGQDIQYF
>TRBJ1-6|TRBD1|TRBV12-3/TRBV12-4|few
TGTGCCAGCACATGGGGGACAGAAGTGTCACCCCTCCACTTT
CASTWGTEVSPLHF
>TRBJ2-1|.|TRBV7-9|many
TGTGCCAGCAGCTACCGTATACAGGGTTCCGGCAATGAGCAGTTCTTC
CASSYRIQGSGNEQFF
>TRBJ2-1|.|TRBV14|few
TGTGCCAGCAGCCGTAGCGGAGACTGGGGCAATGAGCAGTTCTTC
CASSRSGDWGNEQFF
>TRBJ1-3|.|TRBV6-5|.
TGTGCCAGCAGTTACGGGCGGTCTGGAAACACCATATATTTT
CASSYGRSGNTIYF
>TRBJ1-3|.|TRBV2|many
TGTGCCAGCCCGGGGGTACCTGGAAACACCATATATTTT
CASPGVPGNTIYF
>TRBJ1-3|TRBD1|TRBV12-3/TRBV12-4|few
TGTGCCAGCAGCCCAACAGGGGCCGCCTCTGGAAACACCATATATTTT
CASSPTGAASGNTIYF
>TRBJ1-1|.|TRBV29-1|few
TGCAGCGTTGTCGGGAATAGGGACACTGAAGCTTTCTTT
CSVVGNRDTEAFF
>TRBJ1-6|TRBD1|TRBV20-1|many
TGCAGTGCTAGAACGGCAGGGGGCTCCTATAATTCACCCCTCCACTTT
CSARTAGGSYNSPLHF
>TRBJ1-1|.|TRBV21-1|.
TGTGCCAGCAGCACCTTCACTGAAGCTTTCTTT
CASSTFTEAFF
>TRBJ1-1|.|TRBV7-9|few
TGTGCCAGCACCCAAGGGGCTGGCACTGAAGCTTTCTTT
CASTQGAGTEAFF
>TRBJ2-3|TRBD1|TRBV20-1|.
TGCAGTGCCCCGAATCCGGGACAGGGGACAGATACGCAGTATTTT
CSAPNPGQGTDTQYF
>TRBJ2-7|TRBD2|TRBV6-5|once
TGTGCCAGCAAGCGGGAGGGCCGCTACGAGCAGTACTTC
CASKREGRYEQYF
>TRBJ1-3|TRBD1|TRBV14|few
TGTGCCAGCAGCCGATACCGGGACAGATCGTTCTCTGGAAACACCATATATTTT
CASSRYRDRSFSGNTIYF
>TRBJ2-7|.|TRBV11-2|.
TGTGCCAGCAGCTTTATGGGAGGTCTCTACGAGCAGTACTTC
CASSFMGGLYEQYF
>TRBJ1-6|.|TRBV6-2/TRBV6-3|.
TGTGCCAGCAGTTACGGGACCGGGGTTGCTTATTCACCCCTCCACTTT
CASSYGTGVAYSPLHF
>TRBJ2-1|TRBD2|TRBV7-6|few
TGTGCCAGCAGTCTAAATGGCATGGTAGCGGGAGATGAGCAGTTCTTC
CASSLNGMVAGDEQFF
>TRBJ1-2|.|TRBV2|.
TGTGCCAGCAGTCGACAGGCTGGGAAGTATGGCTACACCTTC
CASSRQAGKYGYTF
>TRBJ1-1|.|TRBV10-3|few
TGTGCCATCAGATCACAGACACTGAACACTGAAGCTTTCTTT
CAIRSQTLNTEAFF
>TRBJ2-1|.|TRBV20-1|few
TGCAGTGCTATAGGGGGAGGATCCTACAATGAGCAGTTCTTC
CSAIGGGSYNEQFF
>TRBJ2-5|.|TRBV24-1|many
TGTGCCACCAGTTTTTCAGGGTCCGGCGAGACCCAGTACTTC
CATSFSGSGETQYF
>TRBJ1-6|.|TRBV6-5|.
TGTGCCAGCAGTTACTCGATAGGTTCTTCACCCCTCCACTTT
CASSYSIGSSPLHF
>TRBJ2-4|.|TRBV5-4|few
TGTGCCAGCAGCTCTTCCAGGGTAGCCAAAAACATTCAGTACTTC
CASSSSRVAKNIQYF
>TRBJ2-7|TRBD1|TRBV20-1|.
TGCAGTGATTCACCAGTCCGGCGACAGGGGGAGAATGGCTACGAGCAGTACTTC
CSDSPVRRQGENGYEQYF
>TRBJ1-2|.|TRBV28|.
TGTGCCAGCAGTTTACGGCGGGAAGTATTCGGCTACACCTTC
CASSLRREVFGYTF